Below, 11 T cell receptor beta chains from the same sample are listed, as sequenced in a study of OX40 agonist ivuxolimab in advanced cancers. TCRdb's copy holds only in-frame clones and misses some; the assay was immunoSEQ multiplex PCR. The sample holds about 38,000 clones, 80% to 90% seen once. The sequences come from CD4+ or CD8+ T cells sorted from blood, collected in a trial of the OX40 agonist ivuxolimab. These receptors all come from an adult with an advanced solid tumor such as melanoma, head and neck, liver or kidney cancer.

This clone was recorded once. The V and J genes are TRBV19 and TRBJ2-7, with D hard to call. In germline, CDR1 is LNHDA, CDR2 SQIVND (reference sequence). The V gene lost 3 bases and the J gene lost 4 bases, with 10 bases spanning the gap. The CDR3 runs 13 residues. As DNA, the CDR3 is TGTGCCAGTAGTATCGGCTATAATTACGAGCAGTACTTC. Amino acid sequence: CASSIGYNYEQYF.

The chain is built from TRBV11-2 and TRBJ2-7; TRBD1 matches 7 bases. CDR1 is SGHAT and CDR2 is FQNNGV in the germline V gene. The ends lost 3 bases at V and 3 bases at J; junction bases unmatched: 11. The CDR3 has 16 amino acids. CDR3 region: CASSFSPGQSHYEQYF. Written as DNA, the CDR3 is TGTGCCAGCAGCTTCAGCCCGGGACAGAGCCACTACGAGCAGTACTTC.

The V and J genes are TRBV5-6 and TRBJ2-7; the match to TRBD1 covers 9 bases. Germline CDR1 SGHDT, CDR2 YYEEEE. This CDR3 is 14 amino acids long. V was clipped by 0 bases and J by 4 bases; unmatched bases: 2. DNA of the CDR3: TGTGCCAGCAGCTTGGAGGGGACAGGGTACGAGCAGTACTTC. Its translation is CASSLEGTGYEQYF. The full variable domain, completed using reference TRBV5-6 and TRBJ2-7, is DAGVTQSPTHLIKTRGQQVTLRCSPKSGHDTVSWYQQALGQGPQFIFQYYEEEERQRGNFPDRFSGHQFPNYSSELNVNALLLGDSALYLCASSLEGTGYEQYFGPGTRLTVT.

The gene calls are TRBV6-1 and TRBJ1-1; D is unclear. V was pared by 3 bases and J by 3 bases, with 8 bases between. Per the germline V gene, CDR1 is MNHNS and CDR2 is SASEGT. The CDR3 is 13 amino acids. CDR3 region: CASSEDLYTEAFF. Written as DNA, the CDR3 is TGTGCCAGCAGTGAGGACCTGTACACTGAAGCTTTCTTT.

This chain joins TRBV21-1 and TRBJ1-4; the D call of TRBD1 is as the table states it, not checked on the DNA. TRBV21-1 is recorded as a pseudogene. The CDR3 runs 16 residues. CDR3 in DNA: TGTGCCAGCAGCAAAGGGACCGGGACAGCTAATGAAAAACTGTTTTTT. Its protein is CASSKGTGTANEKLFF.

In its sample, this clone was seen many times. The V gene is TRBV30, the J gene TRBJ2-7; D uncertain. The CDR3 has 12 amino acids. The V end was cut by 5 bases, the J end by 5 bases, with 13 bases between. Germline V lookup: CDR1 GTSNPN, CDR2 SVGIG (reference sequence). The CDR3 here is CAWSLAFDEQYF. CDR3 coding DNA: TGTGCCTGGTCTCTGGCCTTCGACGAGCAGTACTTC.

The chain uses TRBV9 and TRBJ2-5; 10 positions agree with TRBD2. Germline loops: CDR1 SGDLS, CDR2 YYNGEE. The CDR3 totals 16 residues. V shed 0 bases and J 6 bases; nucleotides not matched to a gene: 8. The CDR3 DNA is TGTGCCAGCAGCGTAGGCAGCGGGGGGGCGCGGAAGACCCAGTACTTC. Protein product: CASSVGSGGARKTQYF.

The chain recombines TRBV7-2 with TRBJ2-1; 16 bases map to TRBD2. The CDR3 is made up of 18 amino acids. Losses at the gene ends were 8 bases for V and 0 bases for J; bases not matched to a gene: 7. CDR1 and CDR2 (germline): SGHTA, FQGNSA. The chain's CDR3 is CASGTGTSGGVSYNEQFF. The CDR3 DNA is TGTGCCAGCGGTACCGGGACTAGCGGGGGGGTCTCCTACAATGAGCAGTTCTTC.

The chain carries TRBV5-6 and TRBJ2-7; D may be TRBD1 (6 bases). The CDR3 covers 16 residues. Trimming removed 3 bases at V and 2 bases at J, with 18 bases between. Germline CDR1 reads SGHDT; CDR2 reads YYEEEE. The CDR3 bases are TGTGCCAGCAGCTCCCCTCTCTTCAGGGGCCCCTACGAGCAGTACTTC. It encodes CASSSPLFRGPYEQYF.

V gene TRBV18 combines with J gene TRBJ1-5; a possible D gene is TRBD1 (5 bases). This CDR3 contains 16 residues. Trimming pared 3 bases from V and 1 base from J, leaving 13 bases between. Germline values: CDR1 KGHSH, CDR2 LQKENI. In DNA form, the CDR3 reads TGTGCCAGCTCACCTGGGGGACTGAAGAGCAATCAGCCCCAGCATTTT. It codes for CASSPGGLKSNQPQHF.

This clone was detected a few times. Here the CDR3 reads CAISESKDRDPPLHF. CDR3 DNA: TGTGCCATCAGTGAGTCCAAAGACAGGGACCCCCCCCTCCACTTT. The V gene is TRBV10-3, the J gene TRBJ1-6; TRBD1 agrees at 7 bases. Germline CDR1 is ENHRY and CDR2 is SYGVKD. The length of the CDR3 is 15 residues. With V trimmed by 0 bases and J by 13 bases, 9 bases remained unmatched.